This T cell receptor (beta chain) emerged from a study of human T cells and chemical hapten exposure. Across the whole study: A mostly female patient group had alopecia areata, totalis or universalis. Study-level points and caveats: TCRs whose frequency exceeded 1 in 1000 remained the same following DPC sensitization.

The time point was: pre-sensitization, week 0. Treatment described: therapeutic diphenylcyclopropenone sensitization with weekly scalp DPC. The CDR3 has 14 residues. CDR1 SGHTA and CDR2 FQGNSA come from the germline V gene. V dropped 5 bases and J dropped 6; count of bases not matched to a gene: 3. This clonotype has just a few counts. No antigen is known for it. In TCRdb, the RACE reads were re-called with MiXCR into one record per CDR3 protein. The table includes roughly 100,000 distinct CDR3 sequences, more than 10% detected once. The sequenced sample was whole blood, obtained in connection with sensitization to the hapten diphenylcyclopropenone (DPC). This TCR was recovered from a woman aged 45-65 years with alopecia areata. Some clones in this sample may be carry-over from other donors' samples. The genes are TRBV7-2 and TRBJ2-2; 10 bases match TRBD2. The CDR3 DNA sequence: TGTGCCAGCAGCCCTCTAGCGGGAGCCGGGGAGCTGTTTTTT. Amino acid sequence: CASSPLAGAGELFF.